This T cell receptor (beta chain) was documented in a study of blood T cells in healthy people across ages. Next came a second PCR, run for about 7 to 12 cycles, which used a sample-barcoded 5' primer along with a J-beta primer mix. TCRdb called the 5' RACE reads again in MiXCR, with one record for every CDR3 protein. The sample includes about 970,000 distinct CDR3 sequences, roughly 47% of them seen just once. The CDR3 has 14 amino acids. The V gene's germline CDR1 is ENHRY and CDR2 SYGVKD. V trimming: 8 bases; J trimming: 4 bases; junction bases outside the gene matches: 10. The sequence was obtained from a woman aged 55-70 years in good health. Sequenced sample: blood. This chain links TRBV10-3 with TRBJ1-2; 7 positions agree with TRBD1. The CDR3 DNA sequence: TGTGCCATCGGGGGGGACAGAAAGATCTATGGCTACACCTTC. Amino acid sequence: CAIGGDRKIYGYTF.